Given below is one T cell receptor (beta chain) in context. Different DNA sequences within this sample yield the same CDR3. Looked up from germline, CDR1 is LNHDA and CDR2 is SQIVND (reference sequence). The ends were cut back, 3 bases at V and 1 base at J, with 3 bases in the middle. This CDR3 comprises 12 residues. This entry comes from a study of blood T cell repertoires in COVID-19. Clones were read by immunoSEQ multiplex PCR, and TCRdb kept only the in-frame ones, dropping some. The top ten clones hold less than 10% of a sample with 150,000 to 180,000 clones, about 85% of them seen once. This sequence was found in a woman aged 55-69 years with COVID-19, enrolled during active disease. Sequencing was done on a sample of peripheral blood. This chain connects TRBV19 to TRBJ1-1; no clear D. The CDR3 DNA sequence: TGTGCCAGTAGTATCAGGAACACTGAAGCTTTCTTT. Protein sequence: CASSIRNTEAFF.